Below are 7 T cell receptor beta chains sequenced from a single sample in a study of T cells in Graves' hyperthyroidism and ophthalmopathy. RNA transcripts gave rise to amplified TCR beta CDR3 regions. The study used the HTBI primer set for a first-round RT-PCR of the TCR CDR3. TCRdb used MiXCR to reprocess the multiplex PCR reads, holding one entry per CDR3 protein. Among 700,000 to 850,000 distinct CDR3 sequences listed, under 45% were seen once. The sample consisted of blood. All receptors derive from a woman aged 40 to 50 with Graves' hyperthyroidism.

In the case of this clonotype: A much larger clone lies one base from this, so it may be a read error. Here the CDR3 reads CASSSHPNEEKLFF. CDR3 nucleotides: TGTGCCAGCAGCTCCCATCCTAATGAGGAAAAACTGTTTTTT. V usage is TRBV13 and J usage is TRBJ1-4; D not resolved. CDR1 is PRHDT, CDR2 FYEKMQ, per germline (reference sequence). Trimming shortened V by 4 bases and J by 8 bases, and 14 bases separated the two germline ends. There are 14 residues in the CDR3.

Comment on this clonotype: This may arise from a read error, as a much more abundant clone is one base away. The chain is built from TRBV5-1 and TRBJ1-4; 9 bases line up with TRBD1. The germline V gene has CDR1 SGHRS and CDR2 YFSETQ. The CDR3 has 14 amino acids. The CDR3 loop reads CASSAGQGREKLSF. Written as DNA, the CDR3 is TGTGCCAGCAGCGCGGGACAGGGACGAGAAAAACTGTCTTTT.

The chain has TRBV7-2 and TRBJ2-7; D call uncertain. The CDR3 spans 14 residues. The ends were cut back, 4 bases at V and 5 bases at J, with 15 bases in the middle. Germline V gene data show CDR1 as SGHTA and CDR2 as FQGNSA. CDR3 amino acids: CASSSMGIRHEQYF. The CDR3 coding sequence is TGTGCCAGCAGCTCGATGGGGATTCGGCACGAGCAGTACTTC. Combining the CDR3 with reference TRBV7-2 and TRBJ2-7 gives the whole variable domain GAGVSQSPSNKVTEKGKDVELRCDPISGHTALYWYRQSLGQGLEFLIYFQGNSAPDKSGLPSDRFSAERTGGSVSTLTIQRTQQEDSAVYLCASSSMGIRHEQYFGPGTRLTVT.

This clonotype has a handful of counts. This chain uses TRBV5-1 with TRBJ1-2; maybe TRBD1 (5 bases). With 0 bases removed from V and 4 bases from J, the gap between germline ends came to 16 bases. CDR3 length: 16 residues. Germline CDR1 is SGHRS and CDR2 is YFSETQ. CDR3 bases: TGCGCCAGCAGCTTGGTGTGGGACCCCGAGGGCTATGGCTACACCTTC. Encoded protein: CASSLVWDPEGYGYTF.

This clonotype was counted at least ten times. The chain recombines TRBV7-8 with TRBJ2-5, with 9 positions matching TRBD2. With 5 bases clipped from V and 4 bases from J, the junction kept 11 bases outside the gene matches. Per germline, CDR1 SGHVS and CDR2 FQNEAQ. This CDR3 contains 16 residues. CDR3 bases: TGTGCCAGCAGCCTCGAGAATAGCGGGAGCGGAGAGACCCAGTACTTC. Its translation: CASSLENSGSGETQYF.

This chain links TRBV7-2 with TRBJ1-4; D unresolved. From germline, CDR1 is SGHTA and CDR2 FQGNSA. The CDR3 runs 15 residues. V shed 2 bases and J shed 8 bases, with 15 bases lying between them. Written as DNA, the CDR3 is TGTGCCAGCAGCTTATCGGGTCAAAAGCGGGAAAAACTGTTTTTT. This codes for CASSLSGQKREKLFF.

In this sample, this clonotype turned up a few times. The CDR3 protein is CASSLSRQEKLFF. The CDR3 coding sequence is TGTGCCAGCAGCTTGTCCCGCCAAGAAAAACTGTTTTTT. The J gene is TRBJ1-4, the V gene TRBV7-9; D is undetermined. Trimming left V 3 bases short and J 8 bases short, with 10 bases between. Germline V CDR1 and CDR2: SEHNR, FQNEAQ (reference sequence). The CDR3 totals 13 residues.